The present entry profiles one T cell receptor beta chain with its context. The V segment lost 4 bases and the J segment 6 bases; nucleotides outside the gene matches: 6. Germline V gene sequence: CDR1 SGHRS, CDR2 YFSETQ. CDR3 length: 14 residues. These data originate in a study of blood T cell repertoires in COVID-19. TCRdb's table, derived via immunoSEQ multiplex PCR, lists solely in-frame clones and lacks some. The sample lists more than 140,000 clones; around 83% were seen once. The source material was peripheral blood. This clonotype was sampled from a woman in her 50s in a cohort sampled during active or convalescent COVID-19. The chain joins TRBV5-1 to TRBJ1-5; 8 positions match TRBD1. CDR3 DNA: TGCGCCAGCAGCCCGGACAGGGAGGGTCAGCCCCAGCATTTT. Translation: CASSPDREGQPQHF.